A single sample is the source of the 21 T cell receptor beta chains below, sequenced in a study of vaccination and CD4 T cells after COVID-19. What these receptors recognize is not known. CD4+ T cells that had been cultured provided DNA sequenced with the Oncomine TCR Beta short-read assay. TCRdb redid the calling of the PCR reads with MiXCR, one entry per CDR3 protein. The table records some 8,400 distinct CDR3 sequences, about 44% of them present only once. Treatment noted: approximately 9-day PBMC culture with coronavirus spike peptide pools or control peptides (ViraFEST assay). The sample comprised CD4+ T cells from blood, cultured in vitro. The receptors derive from a human donor who had recovered from COVID-19.

The rearrangement links TRBV27 to TRBJ1-5; D gene unclear. The length of the CDR3 is 15 residues. V was pared by 3 bases and J by 0 bases, with 9 bases between. CDR1 is MNHEY and CDR2 is SMNVEV in the germline V gene (reference sequence). CDR3 nucleotide sequence: TGTGCCAGCAGTTTTACGGGCTATAGCAATCAGCCCCAGCATTTT. Translating gives CASSFTGYSNQPQHF.

V and J are TRBV15 and TRBJ2-3; perhaps D is TRBD1 or TRBD2 (6 bases each). V lost 4 bases and J 3 bases, leaving 20 bases between the germline ends. CDR1 LNHNV and CDR2 YYDKDF come from the germline V gene (reference sequence). The CDR3 runs to 17 residues. The CDR3 loop is CATSTPKGGGSTDTQYF. The CDR3 region has the DNA TGTGCCACCAGCACACCTAAGGGGGGTGGAAGTACAGATACGCAGTATTTT.

Only a few counts were recorded for this clonotype. V and J are TRBV14 and TRBJ2-5; D unclear. The CDR3 is 10 residues long. Looked up from germline, CDR1 is SGHDN and CDR2 is FVKESK. Trimming stripped 5 bases from V and 5 bases from J, with 3 bases between. Here the CDR3 DNA reads TGTGCCAGCAGCGGGGAGACCCAGTACTTC. It is translated as CASSGETQYF.

The chain employs TRBV5-6 and TRBJ2-5, with D unresolved. CDR3 length: 12 amino acids. Germline lookup yields CDR1 SGHDT and CDR2 YYEEEE. V was trimmed by 3 bases and J by 5 bases, leaving 8 bases between them. CDR3 amino acids: CASSSASETQYF. The CDR3, as DNA: TGTGCCAGCAGCTCGGCCTCCGAGACCCAGTACTTC.

This clonotype is medium-sized (0.01 to 0.1%) by share. The chain has TRBV29-1 and TRBJ2-3, with a tentative D call TRBD2 (6 bases). The V gene's germline CDR1 is SQVTM and CDR2 ANQGSEA. V was cut by 0 bases and J by 3 bases, with 13 bases left in between. The CDR3 consists of 15 residues. The CDR3: CSVEDGYRGTDTQYF. The DNA of the CDR3 is TGCAGCGTTGAAGATGGTTACCGGGGGACAGATACGCAGTATTTT.

This clonotype appeared a few times. The chain links TRBV27 to TRBJ2-3; the D gene is possibly TRBD2 (5 bases). This CDR3 comprises 16 residues. Trimming pared 10 bases from V and 9 bases from J, leaving 29 bases between. Germline CDR1 and CDR2: MNHEY and SMNVEV (reference sequence). Here the CDR3 DNA reads TGTGCCACCCAAACCTCTCAGGCGGGCGTTCTACACACGCAGTATTTT. Translating gives CATQTSQAGVLHTQYF.

The chain combines TRBV19 with TRBJ1-5, with TRBD1 matching 9 bases. The germline V gene has CDR1 LNHDA and CDR2 SQIVND (reference sequence). J gave up 9 bases and V 9 bases, and 12 bases lay outside the gene matches. The CDR3 contains 14 residues. The CDR3 loop is CASRRDRVYGPQHF. CDR3 in DNA: TGTGCCAGCAGAAGGGACAGGGTATATGGGCCCCAGCATTTT.

This clonotype is deemed medium-sized. The genes are TRBV27 and TRBJ1-1, with D hard to call. From germline, CDR1 is MNHEY and CDR2 SMNVEV (reference sequence). V was trimmed by 8 bases and J by 4 bases, leaving 14 bases between them. The CDR3 totals 13 residues. Written as DNA, the CDR3 is TGTGCCAGCCAAAAAGCAGGACGCACTGAAGCTTTCTTT. Its translation is CASQKAGRTEAFF.

The genes are TRBV6-1 and TRBJ1-2; 7 bases agree with TRBD1. The CDR3 length is 13 residues. Losses at the gene ends were 3 bases for V and 7 bases for J; bases not matched to a gene: 5. Germline-derived CDR1 and CDR2 are MNHNS and SASEGT. Written as DNA, the CDR3 is TGTGCCAGCAGTGATTCCAGGGGGGCTGGCTACACCTTC. This translates into CASSDSRGAGYTF.

The chain combines TRBV11-2 with TRBJ2-7, with TRBD1 matching 8 bases. The V gene end was trimmed by 1 base and the J gene end by 5 bases; junction bases not matched to a gene: 10. Germline CDR1 reads SGHAT; CDR2 reads FQNNGV. There are 16 residues in the CDR3. CDR3 in DNA: TGTGCCAGCAGCTTAGTAGATGGGACAGGTGTCCACGAGCAGTACTTC. Translation gives CASSLVDGTGVHEQYF.

By share, this clonotype counts as medium-sized. CDR3 sequence reads: CAWSQGGQGYTF. For the CDR3, the DNA is TGTGCCTGGAGTCAGGGGGGTCAGGGCTACACCTTC. This rearrangement joins TRBV30 to TRBJ1-2, with TRBD1 matching over 7 bases. The CDR3 length is 12 residues. Germline-derived CDR1 and CDR2 are GTSNPN and SVGIG (reference sequence). Trimming at V came to 2 bases and at J to 8 bases, leaving 5 bases not matched to a gene.

This clonotype was seen a few times. V gene TRBV7-8 combines with J gene TRBJ1-5; D possibly corresponds to TRBD1 (6 bases). Germline loops: CDR1 SGHVS, CDR2 FQNEAQ. The ends were cut back, 1 base at V and 2 bases at J, with 12 bases in the middle. CDR3 size: 16 residues. CDR3: CASSLGSRGGNQPQHF. CDR3 DNA sequence: TGTGCCAGCAGCTTAGGTTCCAGGGGAGGCAATCAGCCCCAGCATTTT.

This clonotype is categorized as medium-sized (0.01 to 0.1%). The chain couples TRBV15 to TRBJ1-5, with TRBD1 identical over 8 bases. The CDR3 is made up of 15 amino acids. The trim removed 5 bases at V and 0 bases at J, leaving 3 bases unmatched. CDR1 is LNHNV, CDR2 YYDKDF, per germline (reference sequence). The CDR3 bases are TGTGCCACCAGCTACAGGGGGGATAGCAATCAGCCCCAGCATTTT. Its protein is CATSYRGDSNQPQHF.

This chain links TRBV19 with TRBJ1-2; TRBD1 matches at 7 bases. V lost 2 bases to trimming and J lost 7 bases; unmatched junction nucleotides: 10. The CDR3 is 15 amino acids. Germline V CDR1 and CDR2: LNHDA, SQIVND (reference sequence). In nucleotides, the CDR3 is TGTGCCAGTAGTATAATTGGACAGGTTGGTGGTGGCTACACCTTC. It yields the protein CASSIIGQVGGGYTF.

The chain uses TRBV19 and TRBJ1-2; D remains ambiguous. Germline loops: CDR1 LNHDA, CDR2 SQIVND (reference sequence). This CDR3 spans 15 amino acids. The V end was cut by 5 bases, the J end by 3 bases, with 16 bases between. CDR3 in amino acids: CASSYTTRTHYGYTF. CDR3 sequence (DNA): TGTGCCAGTAGTTACACTACACGGACCCACTATGGCTACACCTTC.

The rearrangement joins TRBV6-1 to TRBJ2-7; TRBD2 is a possible D gene (7 bases). The V and J ends lost 7 bases and 1 base respectively, with 11 bases between them. This CDR3 has 13 residues. Germline loops: CDR1 MNHNS, CDR2 SASEGT. This CDR3 reads CASKGGESYEQYF. CDR3 bases: TGTGCCAGCAAAGGGGGGGAATCCTACGAGCAGTACTTC.

This sequence joins TRBV19 and TRBJ2-7; no firm D call. This CDR3 is 12 amino acids long. Germline V gene data show CDR1 as LNHDA and CDR2 as SQIVND (reference sequence). Trimming removed 7 bases from V and 3 bases from J, with 10 bases in between. The CDR3 bases are TGTGCCAGTATCGGAAACAGCTACGAGCAGTACTTC. Translated: CASIGNSYEQYF.

This clonotype appeared a few times. The V call is TRBV10-1, the J call TRBJ2-1, with TRBD2 matching 10 bases. With V trimmed by 6 bases and J by 8 bases, 7 bases remained unmatched. The CDR3 covers 14 residues. Germline loops: CDR1 WNHNN, CDR2 SYGVQD (reference sequence). The CDR3 nucleotides are TGCGCCAGCAGCCCTAGCGGGAGCGCGGATGAGCAGTTCTTC. The encoded protein is CASSPSGSADEQFF.

V gene TRBV12-3 or TRBV12-4 combines with J gene TRBJ2-2; TRBD2 matches 13 bases. Germline trimming cut 5 bases from V and 0 bases from J; bases unmatched to any gene: 6. This CDR3 has 18 residues. The CDR3 nucleotides read TGTGCCAGCAGTCCCCCCACTAGCGGGGGGGCGAACACCGGGGAGCTGTTTTTT. The encoded protein is CASSPPTSGGANTGELFF.

This clonotype was observed a few times. This chain connects TRBV6-5 to TRBJ1-6, with 7 bases that match TRBD1. Germline CDR1 reads MNHEY; CDR2 reads SVGAGI. This CDR3 has 15 amino acids. V gave up 0 bases and J gave up 7 bases; unmatched junction bases: 3. In DNA form, the CDR3 reads TGTGCCAGCAGTTACTCGACAGGGTGGAATTCACCCCTCCACTTT. Translation: CASSYSTGWNSPLHF.

This clonotype was observed a handful of times. The chain uses TRBV20-1 and TRBJ1-2, with 9 bases lining up with TRBD1. The trim removed 3 bases at V and 7 bases at J, leaving 3 bases unmatched. Looked up from germline, CDR1 is DFQATT and CDR2 is SNEGSKA (reference sequence). The CDR3 consists of 12 residues. The CDR3 spells CSASADRGGYTF. Written as DNA, the CDR3 is TGCAGTGCTAGCGCGGACAGGGGTGGCTACACCTTC.